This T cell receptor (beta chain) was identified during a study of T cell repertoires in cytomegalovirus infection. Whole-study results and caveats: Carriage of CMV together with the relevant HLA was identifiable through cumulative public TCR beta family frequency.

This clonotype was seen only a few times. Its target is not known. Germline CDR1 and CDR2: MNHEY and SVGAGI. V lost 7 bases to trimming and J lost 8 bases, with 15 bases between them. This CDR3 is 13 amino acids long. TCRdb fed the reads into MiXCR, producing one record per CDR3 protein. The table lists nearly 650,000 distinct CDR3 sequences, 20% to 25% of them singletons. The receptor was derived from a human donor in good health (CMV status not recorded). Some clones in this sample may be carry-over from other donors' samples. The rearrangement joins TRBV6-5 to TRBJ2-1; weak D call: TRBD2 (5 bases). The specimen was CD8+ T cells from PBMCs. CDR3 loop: CASKPTGVDEQFF. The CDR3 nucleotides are TGTGCCAGCAAACCGACCGGGGTCGATGAGCAGTTCTTC.